Below are 20 T cell receptor beta chains sequenced from a single sample in a study of shared T cell receptors in the human thymus. Profiling relied on immunoSEQ multiplex PCR, and the TCRdb table lists in-frame clones only, not all of them. The sample comprises hundreds of thousands of clones, 88% of which are singletons, and 0.01% rests with the top ten. This sample was shared with a second study, whose subject was human thymus T cells.

The source material was thymocytes. These receptors were obtained from a boy under three years old with a congenital heart defect.

The chain couples TRBV9 to TRBJ2-5; 9 bases match TRBD2. Trimming cost V 0 bases and J 7 bases; bases outside gene matches: 7. CDR3 length: 15 residues. Germline values: CDR1 SGDLS, CDR2 YYNGEE. The CDR3 region has the DNA TGTGCCAGCAGCGTAGACAACGGCGGGGGGGTGACCCAGTACTTC. It translates to CASSVDNGGGVTQYF.

V and J are TRBV15 and TRBJ2-7; D may be TRBD1 (6 bases). This CDR3 is built from 17 residues. The V and J ends lost 0 bases and 6 bases respectively, with 21 bases between them. The germline V gene has CDR1 LNHNV and CDR2 YYDKDF (reference sequence). The CDR3 reads CATSRDCGRGHRAEQYF. CDR3 DNA sequence: TGTGCCACCAGCAGAGATTGTGGCAGGGGACATAGGGCCGAGCAGTACTTC.

This chain connects TRBV5-6 to TRBJ2-1; 14 bases line up with TRBD2. CDR1 SGHDT and CDR2 YYEEEE come from the germline V gene. The CDR3 runs to 15 residues. J was trimmed by 15 bases and V by 3 bases; bases with no gene match: 11. The CDR3 region is CASSSGGLAGGRGFF. The CDR3 DNA reads TGTGCCAGCAGCTCCGGCGGACTAGCGGGGGGACGCGGGTTCTTC.

The chain is built from TRBV30 and TRBJ2-1; TRBD2 agrees at 12 bases. This CDR3 has 15 amino acids. Germline V gene sequence: CDR1 GTSNPN, CDR2 SVGIG (reference sequence). Unmatched junction bases numbered 8, after V lost 2 bases and J lost 9 bases. The CDR3 DNA sequence: TGTGCCTGGAGTCCCCTAGCGGGAGGGCAAGGTGAGCAGTTCTTC. This encodes CAWSPLAGGQGEQFF.

This chain's CDR3 is CASSSLRERADTQYF. The CDR3 DNA is TGTGCCAGCAGTTCCTTGCGGGAGAGGGCAGATACGCAGTATTTT. The J gene is TRBJ2-3, the V gene TRBV28; TRBD2 matches at 7 bases. Per germline, CDR1 MDHEN and CDR2 SYDVKM. This CDR3 has 15 residues. The ends lost 4 bases at V and 4 bases at J; junction bases unmatched: 8.

The rearrangement links TRBV11-2 to TRBJ1-5, with a possible D match to TRBD1 (6 bases). Trimming left V 5 bases short and J 0 bases short, with 11 bases between. The germline CDR1 and CDR2 sequences are SGHAT and FQNNGV. This CDR3 has 15 residues. For the CDR3, the DNA is TGTGCCAGCAGCGTGACAGGTTATAGCAATCAGCCCCAGCATTTT. As protein: CASSVTGYSNQPQHF.

The chain links TRBV30 to TRBJ2-7; 7 bases are a match to TRBD1. This CDR3 is built from 14 residues. V gave up 5 bases and J gave up 6 bases; unmatched junction bases: 13. CDR1 and CDR2 (germline): GTSNPN, SVGIG (reference sequence). Here the CDR3 reads CAWDPDRAWGEQYF. CDR3 nucleotides: TGTGCCTGGGACCCCGACAGGGCCTGGGGCGAGCAGTACTTC.

CDR3 in amino acids: CASSIERGINTEAFF. The CDR3 nucleotides read TGTGCCAGTAGTATAGAAAGGGGGATTAACACTGAAGCTTTCTTT. This chain uses TRBV19 with TRBJ1-1, with D perhaps matching TRBD1 (6 bases). The CDR3 runs to 15 residues. Trimming cost V 0 bases and J 2 bases, with 10 bases left between them. Germline V lookup: CDR1 LNHDA, CDR2 SQIVND (reference sequence).

The rearrangement uses TRBV13 and TRBJ1-2; 7 bases agree with TRBD1. Germline-derived CDR1 and CDR2 are PRHDT and FYEKMQ (reference sequence). The junction had 5 bases not matched to a gene; V was cut back by 8 bases and J by 8 bases. The CDR3 is made up of 11 amino acids. Written as DNA, the CDR3 is TGTGCCAGCGCCAGGGGGGAAGGCTACACCTTC. It translates to CASARGEGYTF.

The V gene is TRBV27, the J gene TRBJ2-2, with D tentatively TRBD1 (6 bases). V lost 7 bases and J 6 bases, leaving 18 bases between the germline ends. The CDR3 totals 15 residues. Germline V gives CDR1 MNHEY, CDR2 SMNVEV (reference sequence). CDR3 bases: TGTGCCAGCACCAGGGGTCCACACCGGTCCGGGGAGCTGTTTTTT. Translation gives CASTRGPHRSGELFF.

V is TRBV4-2 and J is TRBJ1-3; 8 bases match TRBD1. J gave up 4 bases and V 4 bases, and 3 bases lay outside the gene matches. The CDR3 is 14 amino acids. Germline assignment: CDR1 LGHNA and CDR2 YNFKEQ. CDR3 residues: CASSRTGKGNTIYF. Written as DNA, the CDR3 is TGTGCCAGCAGCCGGACAGGGAAGGGAAACACCATATATTTT.

The chain combines TRBV2 with TRBJ2-5, with D tentatively TRBD2 (6 bases). CDR3 length: 13 amino acids. Germline loops: CDR1 SNHLY, CDR2 FYNNEI. The germline V and J ends were trimmed by 3 bases and 4 bases, with 9 bases remaining between them. The CDR3 nucleotides are TGTGCCAGCAGTGAGGAGGGTGGAGAGACCCAGTACTTC. Translation: CASSEEGGETQYF.

The CDR3 bases are TGCGCCAGCAGCCAAGAATACGACAGGGCCTATGGCTACACCTTC. Its translation: CASSQEYDRAYGYTF. This rearrangement joins TRBV4-3 to TRBJ1-2; 7 bases agree with TRBD1. The V gene end was trimmed by 0 bases and the J gene end by 4 bases; junction bases not matched to a gene: 5. Germline CDR1 reads LGHNA; CDR2 reads YSLEER. The CDR3 totals 15 residues.

The CDR3 reads CASSLVRRERYEQYF. The CDR3 region has the DNA TGTGCCAGCAGCTTGGTAAGGCGGGAGCGATACGAGCAGTACTTC. The chain employs TRBV7-2 and TRBJ2-7, with 7 bases lining up with TRBD2. The CDR3 spans 15 residues. Looked up from germline, CDR1 is SGHTA and CDR2 is FQGNSA. Unmatched junction bases numbered 9, after V lost 3 bases and J lost 4 bases.

This clone was counted a single time. The chain joins TRBV28 to TRBJ2-1; 7 bases line up with TRBD1. The germline V gene has CDR1 MDHEN and CDR2 SYDVKM. The J segment lost 2 bases and the V segment lost 11 bases, leaving 6 bases of the junction unmatched. CDR3 length: 13 amino acids. CDR3 sequence reads: CAARQGAYNEQFF. CDR3 nucleotide sequence: TGTGCCGCCCGGCAGGGGGCCTACAATGAGCAGTTCTTC.

The chain employs TRBV30 and TRBJ2-1, with a possible D match to TRBD2 (5 bases). Germline V gene sequence: CDR1 GTSNPN, CDR2 SVGIG (reference sequence). The CDR3 length is 12 residues. V lost 4 bases to trimming and J lost 4 bases, with 8 bases between them. CDR3: CAWNGGYNEQFF. As DNA, the CDR3 is TGTGCCTGGAATGGCGGGTACAATGAGCAGTTCTTC.

This chain connects TRBV28 to TRBJ2-5, with a possible D match to TRBD1 (5 bases). Trimming left V 6 bases short and J 11 bases short, with 22 bases between. The germline gives CDR1 MDHEN, CDR2 SYDVKM. The CDR3 spans 14 residues. The CDR3 DNA reads as TGTGCCAGCAGCCCTCGCCGATGGAAAGGGGCTCAGTACTTC. Translating it yields CASSPRRWKGAQYF.

The chain has TRBV28 and TRBJ2-7; tentatively, D is TRBD1 (6 bases). The CDR3 totals 18 residues. V was cut by 3 bases and J by 0 bases, with 21 bases left in between. Germline CDR1 and CDR2: MDHEN and SYDVKM. The DNA for the CDR3 is TGTGCCAGCAGTTTGAGAACCGGACAGCTGTGGCCCTCCTACGAGCAGTACTTC. Amino acids: CASSLRTGQLWPSYEQYF.

The chain has TRBV16 and TRBJ2-7; 8 bases map to TRBD1. Germline V CDR1 and CDR2: KGHSY, FQNENV. V was clipped by 3 bases and J by 2 bases; unmatched bases: 9. This CDR3 is 16 amino acids long. CDR3 sequence (DNA): TGTGCCAGCAGCCATAAGCTGGGACAGGTAACCTACGAGCAGTACTTC. Protein: CASSHKLGQVTYEQYF.

This sequence joins TRBV19 and TRBJ1-2, with D perhaps TRBD1 (6 bases). The CDR3 sequence is 13 residues long. V shed 6 bases and J shed 5 bases, with 13 bases lying between them. Per the germline V gene, CDR1 is LNHDA and CDR2 is SQIVND (reference sequence). The CDR3 DNA reads as TGTGCCAGTAGCCCTGGGAGGGGGTATGGCTACACCTTC. Translated, it gives CASSPGRGYGYTF.